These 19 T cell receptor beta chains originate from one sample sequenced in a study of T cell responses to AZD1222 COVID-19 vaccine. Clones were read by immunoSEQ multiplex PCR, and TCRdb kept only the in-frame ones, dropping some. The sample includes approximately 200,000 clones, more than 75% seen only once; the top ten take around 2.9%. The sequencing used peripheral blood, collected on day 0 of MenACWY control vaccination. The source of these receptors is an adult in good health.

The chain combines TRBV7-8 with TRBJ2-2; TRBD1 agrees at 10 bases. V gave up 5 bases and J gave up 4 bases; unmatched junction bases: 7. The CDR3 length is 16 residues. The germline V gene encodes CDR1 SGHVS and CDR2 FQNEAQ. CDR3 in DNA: TGTGCCAGCAGCGCTAGACAGGGGGCGGCCACCGGGGAGCTGTTTTTT. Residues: CASSARQGAATGELFF.

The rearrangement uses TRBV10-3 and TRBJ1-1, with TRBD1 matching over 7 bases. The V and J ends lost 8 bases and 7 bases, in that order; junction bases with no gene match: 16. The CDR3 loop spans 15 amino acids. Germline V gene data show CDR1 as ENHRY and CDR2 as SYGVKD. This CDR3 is CAIAAPGTEHREAFF. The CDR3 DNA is TGTGCCATCGCCGCTCCCGGGACAGAACACCGTGAAGCTTTCTTT.

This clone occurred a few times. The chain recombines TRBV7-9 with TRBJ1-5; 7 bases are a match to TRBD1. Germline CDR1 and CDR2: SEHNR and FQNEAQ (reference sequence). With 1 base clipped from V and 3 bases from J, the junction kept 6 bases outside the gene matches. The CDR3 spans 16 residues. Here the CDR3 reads CASSLVLGQHNQPQHF. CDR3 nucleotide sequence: TGTGCCAGCAGCTTAGTACTGGGACAGCACAATCAGCCCCAGCATTTT.

The CDR3: CATSREGLVASEQFF. CDR3 bases: TGTGCCACCAGCAGAGAGGGGCTTGTTGCCTCGGAGCAGTTCTTC. The chain has TRBV15 and TRBJ2-1, with a possible D match to TRBD1 (5 bases). CDR1 is LNHNV, CDR2 YYDKDF, per germline (reference sequence). The CDR3 contains 15 residues. V lost 0 bases to trimming and J lost 10 bases, with 16 bases between them.

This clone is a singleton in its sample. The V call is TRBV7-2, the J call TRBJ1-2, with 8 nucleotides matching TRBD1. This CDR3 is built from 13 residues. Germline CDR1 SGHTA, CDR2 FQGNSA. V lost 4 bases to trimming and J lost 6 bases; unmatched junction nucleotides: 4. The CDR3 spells CASSSMTGDGYTF. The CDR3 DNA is TGTGCCAGCAGCTCTATGACAGGGGATGGCTACACCTTC.

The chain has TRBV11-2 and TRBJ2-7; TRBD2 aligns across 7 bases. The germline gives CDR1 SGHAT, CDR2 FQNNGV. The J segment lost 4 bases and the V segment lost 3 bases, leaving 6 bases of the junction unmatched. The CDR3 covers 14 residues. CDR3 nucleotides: TGTGCCAGCAGCTTCGCGGGGGTTGGGTACGAGCAGTACTTC. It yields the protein CASSFAGVGYEQYF.

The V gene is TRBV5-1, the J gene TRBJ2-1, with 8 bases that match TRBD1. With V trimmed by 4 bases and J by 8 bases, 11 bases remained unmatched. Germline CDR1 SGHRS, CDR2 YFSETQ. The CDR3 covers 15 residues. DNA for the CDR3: TGCGCCAGCAGCCTAGTAGGACAGGGTTTAGATGAGCAGTTCTTC. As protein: CASSLVGQGLDEQFF.

CDR3 in DNA: TGTGCCAGCAGCCAAGTAGCAGATACGCAGTATTTT. The encoded protein is CASSQVADTQYF. This rearrangement joins TRBV3-1 (or the pseudogene TRBV3-2) to TRBJ2-3; no clear D gene. The CDR3 covers 12 residues. V was cut by 1 base and J by 4 bases, with 3 bases left in between. CDR1 is LGHDT and CDR2 is YNNKEL in the germline V gene (reference sequence).

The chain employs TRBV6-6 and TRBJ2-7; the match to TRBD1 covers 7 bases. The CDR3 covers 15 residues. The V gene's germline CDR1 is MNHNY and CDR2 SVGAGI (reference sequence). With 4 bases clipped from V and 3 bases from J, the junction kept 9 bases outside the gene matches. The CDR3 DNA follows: TGTGCCAGCAGTTCGCTGACAGGGAAGAACTACGAGCAGTACTTC. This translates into CASSSLTGKNYEQYF.

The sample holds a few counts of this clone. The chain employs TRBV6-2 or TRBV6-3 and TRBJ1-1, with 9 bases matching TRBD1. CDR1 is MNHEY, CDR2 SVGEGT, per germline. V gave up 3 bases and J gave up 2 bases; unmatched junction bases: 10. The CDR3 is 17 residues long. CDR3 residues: CASSYPGGTGFNTEAFF. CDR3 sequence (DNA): TGTGCCAGCAGTTATCCGGGAGGGACAGGGTTTAACACTGAAGCTTTCTTT.

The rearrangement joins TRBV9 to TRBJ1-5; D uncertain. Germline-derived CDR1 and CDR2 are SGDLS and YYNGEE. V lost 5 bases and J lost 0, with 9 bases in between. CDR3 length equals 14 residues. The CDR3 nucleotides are TGTGCCAGCAGTGCCGTTGGTAGCAATCAGCCCCAGCATTTT. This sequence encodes CASSAVGSNQPQHF.

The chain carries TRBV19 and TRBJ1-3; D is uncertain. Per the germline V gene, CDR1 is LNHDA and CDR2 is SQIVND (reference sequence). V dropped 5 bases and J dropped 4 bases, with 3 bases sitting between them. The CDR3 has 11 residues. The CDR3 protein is CASSLGNTIYF. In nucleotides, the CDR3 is TGTGCCAGTAGTCTCGGAAACACCATATATTTT.

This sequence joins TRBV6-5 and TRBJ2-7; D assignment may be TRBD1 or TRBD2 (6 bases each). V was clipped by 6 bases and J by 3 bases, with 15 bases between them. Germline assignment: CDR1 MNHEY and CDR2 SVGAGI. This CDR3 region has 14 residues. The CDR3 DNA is TGTGCCAGCAGGGTCCTCGGGGGCTTCTACGAGCAGTACTTC. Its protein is CASRVLGGFYEQYF.

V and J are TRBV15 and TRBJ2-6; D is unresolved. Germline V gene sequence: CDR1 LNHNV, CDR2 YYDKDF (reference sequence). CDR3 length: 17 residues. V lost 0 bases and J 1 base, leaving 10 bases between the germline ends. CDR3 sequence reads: CATSRDQVLSGANVLTF. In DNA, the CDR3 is TGTGCCACCAGCAGAGATCAGGTCCTATCTGGGGCCAACGTCCTGACTTTC.

DNA for the CDR3: TGTGCCAGCAGCTTAGGAGGGACAGGGGCCACTGAAGCTTTCTTT. Its protein product is CASSLGGTGATEAFF. The V call is TRBV11-2, the J call TRBJ1-1; 10 bases are a match to TRBD1. V shed 1 base and J 4 bases; nucleotides not matched to a gene: 3. The germline V gene has CDR1 SGHAT and CDR2 FQNNGV. This CDR3 has 15 residues.

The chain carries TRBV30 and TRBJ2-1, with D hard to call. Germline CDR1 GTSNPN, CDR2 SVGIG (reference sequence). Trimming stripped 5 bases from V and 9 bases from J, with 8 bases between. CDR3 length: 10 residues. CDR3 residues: CAWSRIEQFF. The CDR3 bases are TGTGCCTGGTCTAGAATTGAGCAGTTCTTC.

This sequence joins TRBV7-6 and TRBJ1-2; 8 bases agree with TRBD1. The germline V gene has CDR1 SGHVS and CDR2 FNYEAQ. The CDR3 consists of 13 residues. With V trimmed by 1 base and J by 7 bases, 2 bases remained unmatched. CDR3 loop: CASSLDRGFGYTF. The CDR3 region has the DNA TGTGCCAGCAGCTTAGACAGGGGGTTTGGCTACACCTTC. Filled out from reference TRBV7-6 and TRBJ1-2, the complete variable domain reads GAGVSQSPRYKVTKRGQDVALRCDPISGHVSLYWYRQALGQGPEFLTYFNYEAQQDKSGLPNDRFSAERPEGSISTLTIQRTEQRDSAMYRCASSLDRGFGYTFGSGTRLTVV.

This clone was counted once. This CDR3 is CASSWQETQYF. In DNA, the CDR3 is TGCGCCAGCAGCTGGCAAGAGACCCAGTACTTC. This chain connects TRBV5-1 to TRBJ2-5, with D unclear. The germline gives CDR1 SGHRS, CDR2 YFSETQ. V lost 3 bases and J 2 bases, leaving 2 bases between the germline ends. This CDR3 is 11 amino acids long.

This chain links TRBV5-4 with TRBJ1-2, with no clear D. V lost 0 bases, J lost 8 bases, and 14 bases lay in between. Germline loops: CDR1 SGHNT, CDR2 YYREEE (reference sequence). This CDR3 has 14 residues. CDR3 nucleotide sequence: TGTGCCAGCAGCTTGGCTACGGGATCGGGGGGCTACACCTTC. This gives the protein CASSLATGSGGYTF.